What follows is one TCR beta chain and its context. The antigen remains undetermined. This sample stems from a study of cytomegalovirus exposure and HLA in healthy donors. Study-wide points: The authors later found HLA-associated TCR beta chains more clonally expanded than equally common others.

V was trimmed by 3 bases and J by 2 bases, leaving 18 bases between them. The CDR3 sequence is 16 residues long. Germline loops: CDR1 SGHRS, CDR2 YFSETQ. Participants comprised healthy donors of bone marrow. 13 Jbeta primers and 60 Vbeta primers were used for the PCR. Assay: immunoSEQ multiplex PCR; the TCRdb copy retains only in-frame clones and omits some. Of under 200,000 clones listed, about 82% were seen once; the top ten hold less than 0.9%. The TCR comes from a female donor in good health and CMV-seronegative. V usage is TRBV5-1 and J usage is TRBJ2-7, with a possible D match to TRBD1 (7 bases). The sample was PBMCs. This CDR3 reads CASSWGDRSVTYEQYF. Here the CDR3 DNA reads TGCGCCAGCAGCTGGGGGGACAGATCGGTTACCTACGAGCAGTACTTC.